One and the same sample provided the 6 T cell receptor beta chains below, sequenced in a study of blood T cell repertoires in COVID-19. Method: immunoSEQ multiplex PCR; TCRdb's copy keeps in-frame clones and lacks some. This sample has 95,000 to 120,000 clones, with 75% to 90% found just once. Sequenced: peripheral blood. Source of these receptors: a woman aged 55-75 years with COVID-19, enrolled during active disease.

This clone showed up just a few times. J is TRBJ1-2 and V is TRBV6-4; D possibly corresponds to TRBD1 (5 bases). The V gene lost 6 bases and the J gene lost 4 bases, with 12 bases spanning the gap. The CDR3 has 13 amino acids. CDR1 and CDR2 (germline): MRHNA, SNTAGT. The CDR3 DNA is TGTGCCAGCAGGGAAGGGGTCGGCTATGGCTACACCTTC. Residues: CASREGVGYGYTF.

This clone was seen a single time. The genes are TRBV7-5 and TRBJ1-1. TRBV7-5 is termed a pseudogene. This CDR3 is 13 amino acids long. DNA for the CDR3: TGTGCCAGAAGCTTAGCGACGGGAACTGAAGCTTTCTTT. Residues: CARSLATGTEAFF.

The CDR3 DNA sequence: TGTGCCAGCACCTTCCTACAGGGAAACGCTGAAGCTTTCTTT. This codes for CASTFLQGNAEAFF. This rearrangement joins TRBV7-2 to TRBJ1-1; D might be TRBD1 (6 bases). The germline V gene encodes CDR1 SGHTA and CDR2 FQGNSA. V lost 7 bases, J lost 6 bases, and 18 bases lay in between. The CDR3 covers 14 residues.

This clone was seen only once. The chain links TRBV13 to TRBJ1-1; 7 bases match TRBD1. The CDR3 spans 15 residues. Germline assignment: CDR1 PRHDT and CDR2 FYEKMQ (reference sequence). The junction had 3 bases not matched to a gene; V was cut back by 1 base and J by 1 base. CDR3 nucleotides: TGTGCCAGCAGCTTAGAAGGGGGCGGGAACACTGAAGCTTTCTTT. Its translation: CASSLEGGGNTEAFF.

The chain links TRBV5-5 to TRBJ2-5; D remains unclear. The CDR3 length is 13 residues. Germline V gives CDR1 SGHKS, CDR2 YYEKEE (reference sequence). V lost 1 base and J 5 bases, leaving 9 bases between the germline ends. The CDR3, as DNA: TGTGCCAGCAGCTTGCCGGGTAGGGAGACCCAGTACTTC. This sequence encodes CASSLPGRETQYF.

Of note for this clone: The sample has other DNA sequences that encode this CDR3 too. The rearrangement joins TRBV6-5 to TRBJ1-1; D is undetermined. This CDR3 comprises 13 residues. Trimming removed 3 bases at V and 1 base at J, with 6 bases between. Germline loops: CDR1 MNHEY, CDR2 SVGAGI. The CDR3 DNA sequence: TGTGCCAGCAGTTATGGCGGGAACACTGAAGCTTTCTTT. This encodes CASSYGGNTEAFF.